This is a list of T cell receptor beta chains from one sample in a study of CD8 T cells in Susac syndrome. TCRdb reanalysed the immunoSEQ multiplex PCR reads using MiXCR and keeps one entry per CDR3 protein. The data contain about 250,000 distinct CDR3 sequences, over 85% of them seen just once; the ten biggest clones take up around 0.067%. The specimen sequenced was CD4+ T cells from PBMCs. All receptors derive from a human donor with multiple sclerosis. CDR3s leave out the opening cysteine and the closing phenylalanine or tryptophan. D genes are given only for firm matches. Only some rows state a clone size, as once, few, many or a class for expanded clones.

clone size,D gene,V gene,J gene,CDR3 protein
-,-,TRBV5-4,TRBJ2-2,ASSLGPGELF
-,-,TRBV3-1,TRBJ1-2,ASSQGLASGYT
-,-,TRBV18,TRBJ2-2,ASSPPAGNTGELF
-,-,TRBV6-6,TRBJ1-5,ASSRDRSLWPQH
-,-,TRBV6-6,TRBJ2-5,ASRDRHQETQY
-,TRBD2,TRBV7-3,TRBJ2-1,ASSLTSGSGEQF
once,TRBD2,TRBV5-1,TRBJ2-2,ASSLPTSGDTGELF
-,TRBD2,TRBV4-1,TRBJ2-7,ASSQGSSGVYEQY
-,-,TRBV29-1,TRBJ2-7,SVGDGYEQY
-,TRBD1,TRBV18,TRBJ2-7,ASSPNLGTGDEQY
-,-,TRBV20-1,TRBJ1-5,SALLQGRSNQPQH
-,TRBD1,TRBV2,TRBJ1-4,ASSGGTGSTNEKLF
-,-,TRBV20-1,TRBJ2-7,SARDWTSPTYEQY
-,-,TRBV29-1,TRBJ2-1,SVPGSGGLGFREQF
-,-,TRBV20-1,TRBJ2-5,SARARGETQY
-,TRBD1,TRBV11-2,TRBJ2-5,ASSPSRDRGRETQY
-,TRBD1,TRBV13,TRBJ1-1,ASSSSRDRGDTEAF
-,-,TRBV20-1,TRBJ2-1,SARDGSRHEQF
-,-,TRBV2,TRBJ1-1,ASTVLGSGNTEAF
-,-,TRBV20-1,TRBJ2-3,SASVGGFVNTQY
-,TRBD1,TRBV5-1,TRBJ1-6,ASSTRQGESYSPLH
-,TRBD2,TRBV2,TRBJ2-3,ASSLTSGRVDTQY
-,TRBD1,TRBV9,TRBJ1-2,ASSVSRGRGLSGYT
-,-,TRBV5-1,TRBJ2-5,ASSLGTGSPSTQY
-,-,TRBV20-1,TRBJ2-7,SARLQFSYEQY
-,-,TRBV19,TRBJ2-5,ASTQGWETQY
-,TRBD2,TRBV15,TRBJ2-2,ATSRELGSGTDGELF
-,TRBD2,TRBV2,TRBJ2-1,ASSELAASYNEQF
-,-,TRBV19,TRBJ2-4,ASSTGAQGDIQY
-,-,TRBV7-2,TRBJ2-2,ASSSIRGGSGELF
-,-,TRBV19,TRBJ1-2,ASTLIAQPRQNYGYT
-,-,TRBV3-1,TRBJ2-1,ASSQALGEQF
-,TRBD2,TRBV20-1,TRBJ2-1,SSSGSSYNEQF
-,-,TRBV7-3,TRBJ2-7,ASSSLSGRPYEQY
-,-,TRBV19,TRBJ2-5,ASSSQGRSGETQY
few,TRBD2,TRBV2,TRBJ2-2,ASSGGGTGELF
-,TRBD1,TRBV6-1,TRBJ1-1,ASTPISTGGFTEAF
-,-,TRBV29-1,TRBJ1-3,SALDFSGNTIY
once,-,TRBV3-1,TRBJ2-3,ASSQLRGATDTQY
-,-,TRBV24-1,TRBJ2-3,ATSEIPDTQY
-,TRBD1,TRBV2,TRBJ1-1,ASSAFGTGAAEAF
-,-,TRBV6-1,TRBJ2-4,ASSETIRGATGNIQY
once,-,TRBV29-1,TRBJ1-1,SVVGRAQNTEAF
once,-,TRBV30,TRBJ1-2,AWSLARDYGYT
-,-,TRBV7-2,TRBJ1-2,ASSPRGGAYGYT
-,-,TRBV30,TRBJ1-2,ALRSGVGYT
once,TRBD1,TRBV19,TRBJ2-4,ASSIDRENIQY
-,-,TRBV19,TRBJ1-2,ASSQTAGNYGYT